The clone carrying this T cell receptor beta chain was found once. At one end the junction does not follow the germline gene, possibly because of a read error. This sample stems from a study of patients and donors after allogeneic stem cell transplantation. The V gene's germline CDR1 is GTSNPN and CDR2 SVGIG (reference sequence). CDR3 length equals 14 residues. TCRdb re-analysed the RT-PCR reads in MiXCR, keeping a single row per CDR3 protein. This table holds around 9,900 distinct CDR3 sequences, around 5.9% found once. Material: blood, either unsorted or a sorted T cell fraction (not recorded which). This TCR was recovered from a human donor who was either an allogeneic HSCT recipient or a stem cell or donor lymphocyte infusion donor (not recorded which). It is not recorded whose cells these are; they may come from a transplant donor. The chain links TRBV30 to TRBJ2-5, with TRBD2 identical over 10 bases. As DNA, the CDR3 is TGTGCCTCGAGTTTAGGACTAGCGGTAGAGACCCAGTACTTC. Translating gives CASSLGLAVETQYF.